One and the same sample provided the 15 T cell receptor beta chains below, sequenced in a study of T cell clonality in common variable immunodeficiency. Data came from immunoSEQ multiplex PCR; TCRdb stores just in-frame clones and leaves some out. The data list about 52,000 clones, none observed once; about 5.7% falls to the top ten. Sequences were obtained from peripheral blood mononuclear cells. The receptors shown here come from a person aged 18-70 years in good health.

The table lists this clone with many counts. The CDR3 bases that were read are TGTGCCAGCAGGAATCCCCCCCAGAACAATGAG. This gives the protein CASRNPPQNNE. The entire CDR3 protein reads CASRNPPQNNEQFF. The chain carries TRBV6-2 or TRBV6-3 and TRBJ2-1; no definite D call. The read terminates 3 residues ahead of where the CDR3 ends, so the germline J gene completes it. The germline CDR1 and CDR2 sequences are MNHEY and SVGEGT. CDR3 size: 14 residues. Trimming removed 6 bases from V and 5 bases from J, with 14 bases in between.

This clone was counted ten times or more. The missing CDR3 end, 3 residues past where the read stops, is filled in from the germline J gene. The chain is built from TRBV30 and TRBJ2-1, with no clear D. Germline lookup yields CDR1 GTSNPN and CDR2 SVGIG (reference sequence). Trimming shortened V by 1 base and J by 0 bases, and 7 bases separated the two germline ends. The CDR3 runs 14 residues. The CDR3 DNA, read in part, is TGTGCCTGGAGTGCCACCAGCTCCTACAATGAG. It codes for CAWSATSSYNE. The CDR3 in full is CAWSATSSYNEQFF.

This clone was recorded many times. The read ends 3 residues early relative to the CDR3; the germline J gene fills the gap. The V call is TRBV19, the J call TRBJ2-3; 14 bases match TRBD2. CDR1 and CDR2 (germline): LNHDA, SQIVND (reference sequence). V shed 6 bases, J shed 3 bases, and the junction held 5 bases outside the gene matches. CDR3 length equals 16 residues. The part of the CDR3 DNA that was read is TGTGCCAGTAGCTACGGACTAGCGGGAGGTACAGATACG. It translates to CASSYGLAGGTDT. The whole CDR3 reads CASSYGLAGGTDTQYF.

This clone was recorded many times. The CDR3 end falls 3 residues outside the read, so it is completed with the germline J gene. The rearrangement joins TRBV19 to TRBJ1-2; the match to TRBD1 covers 9 bases. The V gene's germline CDR1 is LNHDA and CDR2 SQIVND (reference sequence). The CDR3 runs 14 residues. The CDR3 sequence is CASSRDRARYGYTF. CDR3 bases read: TGTGCCAGTAGTAGGGACAGGGCACGTTACGGC. Looking up the rest from reference TRBV19 and TRBJ1-2 gives the full variable domain: DGGITQSPKYLFRKEGQNVTLSCEQNLNHDAMYWYRQDPGQGLRLIYYSQIVNDFQKGDIAEGYSVSREKKESFPLTVTSAQKNPTAFYLCASSRDRARYGYTFGSGTRLTVV.

In this sample, this clone turned up many times. The read comes to an end 3 residues before the CDR3 does, leaving the germline J gene to fill in the end. V usage is TRBV5-1 and J usage is TRBJ1-3; 9 bases map to TRBD1. Germline V lookup: CDR1 SGHRS, CDR2 YFSETQ. The CDR3 contains 15 residues. The V and J ends lost 0 bases and 3 bases, in that order; junction bases with no gene match: 1. The CDR3 reads CASSLDRGLGNTIYF. The covered CDR3 bases are TGCGCCAGCAGCTTGGACAGGGGGCTTGGAAACACC.

Points on this clone: The read ends 3 residues early relative to the CDR3; the germline J gene fills the gap. This chain joins TRBV5-3 and TRBJ2-1; 10 bases align to TRBD2. TRBV5-3 is annotated as an ORF whose role is uncertain. Trimming removed 4 bases from V and 1 base from J; junction bases left unmatched: 5. CDR3 length equals 16 residues. CDR3 in amino acids: CARSLGLAESYNEQFF. The sequenced CDR3 bases are TGTGCCAGAAGCCTCGGACTAGCGGAGTCCTACAATGAG.

This clone was recorded many times. Read coverage stops 3 residues before the CDR3 terminus; the germline J gene supplies the remainder. This chain uses TRBV12-3 or TRBV12-4 with TRBJ2-5, with 15 bases identical to TRBD2. CDR3 size: 16 residues. J gave up 4 bases and V 5 bases, and 5 bases lay outside the gene matches. The CDR3 bases that were read are TGTGCCAGCAGTGGACTAGCGGGAGGGTATGGAGAGACC. This encodes CASSGLAGGYGET. The CDR3 in its entirety is CASSGLAGGYGETQYF.

This clone was picked up many times. Read sequence stops 3 residues before the CDR3 end, and the germline J gene provides the missing end. The rearrangement uses TRBV5-1 and TRBJ1-1, with TRBD1 matching over 8 bases. The junction had 8 bases not matched to a gene; V was cut back by 4 bases and J by 0 bases. Germline CDR1 reads SGHRS; CDR2 reads YFSETQ. The CDR3 contains 16 residues. The covered CDR3 bases are TGCGCCAGCAGCATCAGGGGGCCACCCTTGAACACTGAA. Residues: CASSIRGPPLNTE. The whole CDR3 reads CASSIRGPPLNTEAFF.

There are many counts of this clone. Read data end 3 residues before the CDR3 end; the end is taken from the germline J gene. V is TRBV20-1 and J is TRBJ2-5; D is unresolved. The germline V gene has CDR1 DFQATT and CDR2 SNEGSKA (reference sequence). The CDR3 has 10 residues. Trimming left V 4 bases short and J 5 bases short, with 5 bases between. The chain's CDR3 is CSANIETQYF. Partial CDR3 DNA: TGCAGTGCTAATATTGAGACC.

This clone was observed many times. The sequenced fragment ends 3 residues before the CDR3 boundary, so the rest is inferred from the germline J gene. This chain uses TRBV19 with TRBJ1-2, with TRBD1 matching 7 bases. The CDR3 covers 14 residues. J lost 5 bases, V lost 1 base, and 4 bases had no gene match. CDR1 is LNHDA, CDR2 SQIVND, per germline (reference sequence). CDR3 sequence reads: CASSIVGQIYGYTF. CDR3 bases read: TGTGCCAGTAGTATAGTGGGACAGATATATGGC.

This clone was recorded at least ten times. The observed sequence ends 3 residues before the CDR3 terminus, with the missing tail filled in from the germline J gene. The rearrangement joins TRBV6-4 to TRBJ2-1, with D perhaps matching TRBD1 (5 bases). This CDR3 comprises 12 residues. Trimming shortened V by 0 bases and J by 9 bases, and 6 bases separated the two germline ends. Germline V gene data show CDR1 as MRHNA and CDR2 as SNTAGT. The CDR3 spells CASSDSGREQFF. The CDR3 bases that were read are TGTGCCAGCAGTGACTCGGGGCGTGAG.

Within the sample, this clone is medium-sized. CDR3 residues: CASSPGTRIPNEQFF. The CDR3 bases that were read are TGTGCCAGCAGCCCCGGGACTCGTATACCCAATGAG. The V and J genes are TRBV5-5 and TRBJ2-1; a possible D gene is TRBD2 (6 bases). The read ends 3 residues early relative to the CDR3; the germline J gene fills the gap. Germline V CDR1 and CDR2: SGHKS, YYEKEE (reference sequence). The ends were cut back, 4 bases at V and 6 bases at J, with 17 bases in the middle. The CDR3 is 15 amino acids.

This clone was seen repeatedly, ten times or more. Read sequence stops 3 residues before the CDR3 end, and the germline J gene provides the missing end. The chain couples TRBV6-2 or TRBV6-3 to TRBJ2-2; 8 bases map to TRBD2. V trimming: 7 bases; J trimming: 0 bases; junction bases outside the gene matches: 4. The V gene's germline CDR1 is MNHEY and CDR2 SVGEGT. The CDR3 extends over 15 amino acids. CDR3 in amino acids: CASNRLATNTGELFF. The CDR3 bases that were read are TGTGCCAGCAACAGACTAGCGACGAACACCGGGGAG.

This clone appeared many times. CDR3 region: CASRPPGLAGFEQFF. The DNA read from the CDR3 is TGCGCCAGCAGACCACCTGGACTAGCGGGATTTGAG. The chain uses TRBV5-1 and TRBJ2-1; the match to TRBD2 covers 12 bases. Read sequence stops 3 residues before the CDR3 end, and the germline J gene provides the missing end. From germline, CDR1 is SGHRS and CDR2 YFSETQ. There are 15 residues in the CDR3. V lost 5 bases to trimming and J lost 9 bases; unmatched junction nucleotides: 9.

This clone was seen ten or more times. The read is 3 residues too short to cover the CDR3 end, so that end is filled in from the germline J gene. Other DNA sequences in the sample encode the same CDR3. This chain links TRBV20-1 with TRBJ1-3, with D uncertain. The CDR3 contains 13 residues. CDR1 is DFQATT and CDR2 is SNEGSKA in the germline V gene (reference sequence). Deletions cut 1 base from V and 5 bases from J, with 9 bases between. Here the CDR3 reads CSARGTGRNTIYF. The CDR3 DNA, read in part, is TGCAGTGCTAGAGGGACGGGGAGAAACACC.